This T cell receptor (beta chain) was identified during a study of CD8+CD57+ T cells in acquired aplastic anemia. Study-wide points: Patients had twenty-nine CD8+ CDR3 sequences in common with controls (the shared set).

By flow cytometry, patients selected for sequencing had shown an expansion of CD8+CD57+ cells. There were no patients without severe acquired aplastic anemia. A word on this clonotype: Its antigen remains unidentified.

TCR beta VDJ combinations and CDR3 sequences were profiled from genomic DNA. In TCRdb, the reads were re-called with MiXCR into one record per CDR3 protein. The sample gives around 150,000 distinct CDR3 sequences, 40% to 50% of which show up once; approximately 3% is in the top ten. This TCR was recovered from a human donor with aplastic anemia. The sample taken for sequencing was sorted CD4+, CD8+, or CD8+CD57+ T cells (not recorded which) from PBMCs.

CDR3 in DNA: TGTGCCAGCAGCCGACTACCGACGGTGGATACGCAGTATTTT. This translates into CASSRLPTVDTQYF. This chain links TRBV7-6 with TRBJ2-3, with D maybe TRBD2 (5 bases). Between the trimmed V and J ends, which lost 5 bases and 6 bases, there was a span of 15 bases. This CDR3 is built from 14 residues. Germline V gene lookup returns CDR1 SGHVS and CDR2 FNYEAQ.